The next 22 T cell receptor beta chains were all read from a single sample in a study of cytomegalovirus exposure and HLA in healthy donors. Use of 60 Vbeta and 13 Jbeta primers characterized the PCR. Using immunoSEQ multiplex PCR, the repertoire was profiled, and TCRdb retains in-frame clones only, with some absent. The sample records 90,000 to 120,000 clones, 84% being singletons. The specimen sequenced was PBMCs. The source is a young woman in good health and CMV-seronegative.

The chain couples TRBV28 to TRBJ2-1, with D hard to call. V was shortened by 8 bases and J by 2 bases, with 16 bases between the two germline ends. The V gene's germline CDR1 is MDHEN and CDR2 SYDVKM. This CDR3 spans 15 amino acids. The CDR3 is CASRYRVTTYNEQFF. CDR3 coding DNA: TGTGCCAGCCGGTACCGGGTCACCACCTACAATGAGCAGTTCTTC.

V usage is TRBV11-3 and J usage is TRBJ2-5; 7 bases are shared with TRBD1. V gave up 1 base and J gave up 4 bases; unmatched junction bases: 0. This CDR3 has 13 amino acids. The germline V gene encodes CDR1 SGHNT and CDR2 YENEEA. The CDR3: CASSLGDRETQYF. CDR3 DNA: TGTGCCAGCAGCTTAGGGGACAGAGAGACCCAGTACTTC.

The genes are TRBV11-2 and TRBJ2-1; 7 nucleotides match TRBD1. This CDR3 is built from 15 residues. The V segment lost 5 bases and the J segment 6 bases; nucleotides outside the gene matches: 10. The V gene's germline CDR1 is SGHAT and CDR2 FQNNGV. This CDR3 reads CASSHTGTVINEQFF. In nucleotides, the CDR3 is TGTGCCAGCAGCCACACCGGGACAGTAATCAATGAGCAGTTCTTC. Variable domain in full (rest from reference TRBV11-2 and TRBJ2-1): EAGVAQSPRYKIIEKRQSVAFWCNPISGHATLYWYQQILGQGPKLLIQFQNNGVVDDSQLPKDRFSAERLKGVDSTLKIQPAKLEDSAVYLCASSHTGTVINEQFFGPGTRLTVL.

The chain has TRBV28 and TRBJ2-1, with 8 bases identical to TRBD2. The J segment lost 3 bases and the V segment lost 5 bases, leaving 6 bases of the junction unmatched. The CDR3 length is 15 residues. Germline assignment: CDR1 MDHEN and CDR2 SYDVKM. This CDR3 is CASSGAGVGYNEQFF. CDR3 bases: TGTGCCAGCAGTGGAGCGGGAGTTGGCTACAATGAGCAGTTCTTC.

V and J are TRBV9 and TRBJ2-1; the D is unclear. The CDR3 is 15 residues long. V was trimmed by 5 bases and J by 0 bases, leaving 12 bases between them. Germline V gene sequence: CDR1 SGDLS, CDR2 YYNGEE. CDR3 nucleotides: TGTGCCAGCAGGCACCCCCTGAGCTCCTACAATGAGCAGTTCTTC. Translated: CASRHPLSSYNEQFF. Looking up the rest from reference TRBV9 and TRBJ2-1 gives the full variable domain: DSGVTQTPKHLITATGQRVTLRCSPRSGDLSVYWYQQSLDQGLQFLIQYYNGEERAKGNILERFSAQQFPDLHSELNLSSLELGDSALYFCASRHPLSSYNEQFFGPGTRLTVL.

This chain uses TRBV6-1 with TRBJ2-5; tentatively, D is TRBD2 (6 bases). Germline V gene sequence: CDR1 MNHNS, CDR2 SASEGT. Trimming removed 1 base from V and 8 bases from J, with 11 bases in between. The CDR3 sequence is 13 residues long. The CDR3 reads CASSEGRGITQYF. In nucleotides, the CDR3 is TGTGCCAGCAGTGAAGGGAGGGGTATAACCCAGTACTTC.

Concerning this clone: The junction differs from germline at one of its ends, possibly a read error. V and J are TRBV7-9 and TRBJ2-3; D is possibly TRBD1 (5 bases). CDR3 length: 17 residues. CDR1 SEHNR and CDR2 FQNEAQ come from the germline V gene (reference sequence). The CDR3 DNA reads as TGTTCCAGCAGCTTAATCCGGACAAACCTAGGCACAGATACGCAGTATTTT. Protein product: CSSSLIRTNLGTDTQYF.

J is TRBJ2-3 and V is TRBV4-3; D remains ambiguous. Germline assignment: CDR1 LGHNA and CDR2 YSLEER. With 0 bases removed from V and 5 bases from J, the gap between germline ends came to 6 bases. The CDR3 runs 13 residues. The CDR3 protein is CASSQEGGDTQYF. For the CDR3, the DNA is TGCGCCAGCAGCCAAGAAGGCGGAGATACGCAGTATTTT.

Only a few counts were recorded for this clone. The rearrangement uses TRBV7-9 and TRBJ2-7; 9 bases map to TRBD2. V lost 1 base and J lost 4; bases outside the gene matches: 5. Germline CDR1 is SEHNR and CDR2 is FQNEAQ (reference sequence). The length of the CDR3 is 15 residues. For the CDR3, the DNA is TGTGCCAGCAGCTTAGATCTAGCGGGGCCTTACGAGCAGTACTTC. Protein product: CASSLDLAGPYEQYF. The entire variable domain, with the rest obtained from reference TRBV7-9 and TRBJ2-7, is as follows: DTGVSQNPRHKITKRGQNVTFRCDPISEHNRLYWYRQTLGQGPEFLTYFQNEAQLEKSRLLSDRFSAERPKGSFSTLEIQRTEQGDSAMYLCASSLDLAGPYEQYFGPGTRLTVT.

The chain couples TRBV25-1 to TRBJ1-4, with D possibly matching TRBD1 (5 bases). Germline loops: CDR1 MGHDK, CDR2 SYGVNS. Deletions cut 1 base from V and 5 bases from J, with 14 bases between. This CDR3 has 16 residues. The CDR3 nucleotides are TGTGCCAGCAGTGAATTGGGGGGGAACCAAAATGAAAAACTGTTTTTT. Its protein product is CASSELGGNQNEKLFF.

V and J are TRBV11-3 and TRBJ2-5; no reliable D call. The CDR3 sequence is 13 residues long. CDR1 SGHNT and CDR2 YENEEA come from the germline V gene. V was pared by 1 base and J by 1 base, with 4 bases between. The CDR3 coding sequence is TGTGCCAGCAGCTTAGGGCCCCAAGAGACCCAGTACTTC. It translates to CASSLGPQETQYF.

J is TRBJ2-1 and V is TRBV28; TRBD2 matches 10 bases. Unmatched junction bases numbered 13, after V lost 6 bases and J lost 5 bases. Germline V gene lookup returns CDR1 MDHEN and CDR2 SYDVKM. The CDR3 runs to 17 residues. The CDR3 protein is CASSSYYTSGAHNEQFF. Here the CDR3 DNA reads TGTGCCAGCAGCTCGTACTATACTAGCGGGGCACACAATGAGCAGTTCTTC.

The rearrangement joins TRBV6-1 to TRBJ1-1; D perhaps matches TRBD1 (6 bases). The CDR3 has 16 amino acids. V dropped 3 bases and J dropped 1 base, with 15 bases sitting between them. Germline CDR1 is MNHNS and CDR2 is SASEGT. The chain's CDR3 is CASSEINRAGNTEAFF. CDR3 nucleotide sequence: TGTGCCAGCAGTGAGATAAACAGGGCGGGGAACACTGAAGCTTTCTTT.

The J gene is TRBJ2-1, the V gene TRBV29-1, with D possibly being TRBD2 (5 bases). Trimming took 3 bases from V and 5 from J, leaving 11 bases between them. Germline CDR1 is SQVTM and CDR2 is ANQGSEA. This CDR3 has 13 residues. The CDR3: CSVEGDQDNEQFF. DNA of the CDR3: TGCAGCGTTGAGGGAGACCAAGACAATGAGCAGTTCTTC.

The chain has TRBV28 and TRBJ1-5; TRBD1 aligns across 7 bases. After removal of 7 bases from V and 5 bases from J, the junction contained 8 bases not matched to a gene. The CDR3 covers 14 residues. Per the germline V gene, CDR1 is MDHEN and CDR2 is SYDVKM. The CDR3 reads CASTTGQKDQPQHF. The CDR3 DNA sequence: TGTGCCAGCACCACGGGACAGAAGGATCAGCCCCAGCATTTT. The whole variable domain, remainder taken from reference TRBV28 and TRBJ1-5, is DVKVTQSSRYLVKRTGEKVFLECVQDMDHENMFWYRQDPGLGLRLIYFSYDVKMKEKGDIPEGYSVSREKKERFSLILESASTNQTSMYLCASTTGQKDQPQHFGDGTRLSIL.

The chain carries TRBV27 and TRBJ2-7, with D perhaps matching TRBD1 (6 bases). Trimming took off 2 bases at V and 2 bases at J, with 7 bases between the two ends. The CDR3 length is 13 residues. Germline CDR1 MNHEY, CDR2 SMNVEV (reference sequence). CDR3 amino acids: CASSLTGTYEQYF. The DNA of the CDR3 is TGTGCCAGCAGTTTAACAGGGACCTACGAGCAGTACTTC.

The chain recombines TRBV6-1 with TRBJ2-5; TRBD1 might be the D (6 bases). This CDR3 has 13 residues. V was clipped by 6 bases and J by 9 bases, with 17 bases between them. Germline V lookup: CDR1 MNHNS, CDR2 SASEGT. CDR3 amino acids: CASSGTPTVSQYF. CDR3 bases: TGTGCCAGCAGCGGGACACCCACGGTATCCCAGTACTTC.

Concerning this clone itself: At one end the junction does not follow the germline gene, possibly because of a read error. This sequence joins TRBV7-9 and TRBJ2-5, with a tentative D call TRBD1 (5 bases). The J call is doubtful: the DNA matches TRBJ2-7 better. Looked up from germline, CDR1 is SEHNR and CDR2 is FQNEAQ (reference sequence). The CDR3 has 14 amino acids. CDR3 in amino acids: CSSSAGSLFGEQYF. The CDR3 DNA follows: TGTTCCAGCAGCGCAGGGTCGTTATTTGGCGAGCAGTACTTC.

The CDR3 reads CASSIETSGRRNEQYF. The DNA of the CDR3 is TGTGCCAGCAGCATAGAGACTAGCGGGAGAAGGAACGAGCAGTACTTC. The V gene is TRBV7-2, the J gene TRBJ2-7, with 12 bases identical to TRBD2. CDR1 is SGHTA, CDR2 FQGNSA, per germline. V shed 5 bases and J 5 bases; nucleotides not matched to a gene: 10. There are 16 residues in the CDR3. The whole variable domain, filled in from reference TRBV7-2 and TRBJ2-7, reads GAGVSQSPSNKVTEKGKDVELRCDPISGHTALYWYRQSLGQGLEFLIYFQGNSAPDKSGLPSDRFSAERTGGSVSTLTIQRTQQEDSAVYLCASSIETSGRRNEQYFGPGTRLTVT.

The CDR3 bases are TGTGCCAGCAGCTCGCAGGGAGGCTACACCTTC. Protein: CASSSQGGYTF. J is TRBJ1-2 and V is TRBV7-8, with D perhaps TRBD1 (5 bases). This CDR3 contains 11 residues. The V end was cut by 4 bases, the J end by 8 bases, with 8 bases between. Looked up from germline, CDR1 is SGHVS and CDR2 is FQNEAQ.

The genes are TRBV7-6 and TRBJ1-1; TRBD1 matches 7 bases. Trimming took 4 bases from V and 4 from J; bases not matched to a gene: 9. CDR1 and CDR2 (germline): SGHVS, FNYEAQ. The CDR3 length is 15 residues. The CDR3 DNA is TGTGCCAGCAGCTCGAATAGGGGGCGTAGCACTGAAGCTTTCTTT. This encodes CASSSNRGRSTEAFF.

The chain joins TRBV4-3 to TRBJ1-2, with a tentative D call TRBD1 (5 bases). This CDR3 comprises 16 residues. Germline V CDR1 and CDR2: LGHNA, YSLEER. The germline V and J ends were trimmed by 2 bases and 6 bases, with 19 bases remaining between them. The CDR3 sequence is CASSQPGEHKGNGYTF. CDR3 DNA sequence: TGCGCCAGCAGCCAACCGGGAGAACACAAGGGGAATGGCTACACCTTC.